This T cell receptor (beta chain) was identified during a study of blood T cells in healthy people across ages (dated by TCRdb to about 2015). About the investigation overall: In model experiments, template switching captured roughly one uniquely barcoded TCR beta cDNA molecule for every two T cells. Donors of different ages were randomly distributed across sequencing lanes to avoid experimental bias. Age-related changes in TCR beta repertoire diversity were measured in the study by deep sequencing normalized with unique cDNA molecular identifiers. Donors were grouped into four age groups: young (average 16 years), middle-aged (over 35), aged (approximately 58) and long-lived (around 80). For two donors (one aged 18 to 30 and one aged 80 or older), the study analyzed two additional independent replicas of 1 million unique cDNA reads from the same blood draw. General study outcomes and caveats: Donor CMV infection status was unknown, potentially confounding age-related changes in expanded clonotypes. A strong correlation was found between observed TCR beta diversity and the percentage of naive T cells measured by flow cytometry. Estimates of total diversity from one million sequenced T cells were regarded as lower bounds and underestimates. As age increased, observed TCR beta diversity per million T cells dropped in a roughly linear way, and a significant reduction was already evident by age about 40. The long-lived group showed more naive CD4+ T cells, fewer expanded clones and increased TCR diversity than the aged group, suggesting age selection. Bulk unsorted PBMC profiling prevented conclusive comparison of naive and antigen-experienced compartments.

This clonotype has at least ten counts. Its antigen is still unknown. No much larger clonotype is one base removed from it; base qualities were not supplied. Donors were 35 to 40 systemically healthy Caucasian individuals from Russia aged roughly 6 to 100 years. About 9.8 milliliters of peripheral blood were drawn from each donor into EDTA-treated Vacutainer tubes. Ficoll-Paque density-gradient centrifugation was used to isolate PBMCs, with at least 7 million per sample. Total RNA was extracted from PBMCs with Trizol reagent, with at least 6 micrograms obtained per sample. For every donor, flow cytometry on a PBMC aliquot measured the percentage of naive CD45RAhigh/CD27high T cells. V trim: 4 bases; J trim: 8 bases; unmatched bases: 14. Its CDR3 holds 15 amino acids, cysteine through phenylalanine. Just CDR3 DNA is preserved here, 45 bases in frame from base 1. Looking up the germline V gene yields CDR1 SGHDT and CDR2 YYEEEE.

Libraries were prepared through 5' RACE. Data came from an Illumina HiSeq 2500. The second PCR ran for about 7 to 11 cycles and used a J-beta primer mix along with a sample-barcoded 5' primer. A unique molecular identifier was introduced onto each TCR beta cDNA molecule by a template-switch 5' adaptor carrying 12 random nucleotides. Each sample yielded at least 2.5 million CDR3-containing paired-end reads. The Mint cDNA synthesis kit, primed by a TRBC-specific oligonucleotide, was used to synthesize first-strand cDNA from all RNA. After uracil-DNA glycosylase treatment, a first 18-cycle PCR used universal primers M1SS and BC2_uni_R on all cDNA. The study's processing was this. Each sample was normalized by randomly selecting 1 million high-quality reads, each carrying a distinct molecular identifier. Reads sharing molecular identifiers were discarded rather than binned into consensus sequences. MiTCR, set to a Q25 quality threshold and the strictest error-elimination algorithm, was used for CDR3 identification, clonotype clustering and error correction. A nonparametric unseen species model with Euler transformation was used to estimate lower-bound total TCR beta diversity. Using fastp trimming at Q25 and MiXCR clonotype assembly, TCRdb reanalyzed the public sequencing data and kept in-frame beta chains. Every distinct CDR3 protein forms one entry, paired with its most common genes and DNA. TCRdb's processing, not the authors' own work, is the source of the V and J calls. The sample table contains roughly 900,000 distinct CDR3 sequences; only one count was recorded for about 28% of them. Around a sixth of the sample goes to the ten largest clones.

Here the chain combines TRBV5-6 and TRBJ1-2; the junction holds 7 bases that match TRBD1. What was sequenced was blood. The source of this sequence is a woman of 80 years or more in good health. The CDR3 region reads CASSLGTALFGGYTF. The sequenced DNA: TGTGCCAGCAGCCTCGGGACAGCTCTATTTGGCGGCTACACCTTC.